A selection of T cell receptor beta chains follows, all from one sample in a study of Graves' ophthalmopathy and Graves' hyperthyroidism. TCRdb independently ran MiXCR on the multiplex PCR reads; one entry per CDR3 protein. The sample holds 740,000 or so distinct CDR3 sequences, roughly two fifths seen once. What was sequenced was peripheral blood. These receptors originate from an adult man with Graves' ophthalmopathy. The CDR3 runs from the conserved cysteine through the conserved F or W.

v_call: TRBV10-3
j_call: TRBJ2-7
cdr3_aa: CAISITEYEQYF

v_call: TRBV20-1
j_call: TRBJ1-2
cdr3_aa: CSAGKGLNYGYTF

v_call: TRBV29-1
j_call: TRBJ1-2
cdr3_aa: CSVALTGGAANYGYTF

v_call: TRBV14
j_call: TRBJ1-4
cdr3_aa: CASSQQVSNEKLFF

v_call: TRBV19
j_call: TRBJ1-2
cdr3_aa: CASRTTAGQVGYYTF

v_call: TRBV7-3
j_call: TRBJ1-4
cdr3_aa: CASSFSGGRRLFF

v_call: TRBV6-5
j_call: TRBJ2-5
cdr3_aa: CASSYSLQETQYF

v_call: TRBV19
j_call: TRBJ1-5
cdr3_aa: CASTVRGGGKNNQPQHF

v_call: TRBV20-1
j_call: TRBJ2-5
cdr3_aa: CSASQQGMKGETQYF

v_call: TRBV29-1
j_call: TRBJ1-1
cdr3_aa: CSVVGEDTEAFF

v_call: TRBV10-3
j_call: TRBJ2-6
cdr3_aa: CASIRPGANVLTF

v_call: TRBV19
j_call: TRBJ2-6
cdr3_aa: CASTKRSVPGANVLTF